This T cell receptor beta chain is drawn from a study of T-cell reconstitution after alpha-beta-depleted transplantation in children. V lost 6 bases and J lost 3; bases outside the gene matches: 13. Germline V gene sequence: CDR1 DFQATT, CDR2 SNEGSKA (reference sequence). The CDR3 has 15 residues. Preparation of the TCRbeta library used unique molecular identifiers. TCRdb used MiXCR to reprocess the PCR reads, holding one entry per CDR3 protein. The sample shows about 540,000 distinct CDR3 sequences, around 16% of them seen only once. The chain has TRBV20-1 and TRBJ2-7; 8 positions match TRBD1. The source is a human donor who donated a stem cell graft to a child with acute lymphoblastic leukemia. Source: PBMCs from the stem cell graft donor, taken from the stem cell graft. The CDR3 DNA sequence: TGCAGTGCCGAGGACAGGGAATATGGGGACTACGAGCAGTACTTC. Amino acid sequence: CSAEDREYGDYEQYF.